What follows are 20 T cell receptor beta chains derived from one specimen sequenced in a study of cytotoxic CD8 clonotypes in ibrutinib-treated CLL. Generated by immunoSEQ multiplex PCR, the TCRdb table keeps only in-frame clones and is missing some. Found here are about 50,000 clones, approximately 50% of them singletons; the top ten hold about 24%. Sequenced here: PBMCs, sampled at disease progression, from a patient treated with ibrutinib. These receptors all stem from a human donor with chronic lymphocytic leukemia.

The V call is TRBV7-9, the J call TRBJ1-5; unclear D gene. Germline V CDR1 and CDR2: SEHNR, FQNEAQ (reference sequence). V was pared by 1 base and J by 6 bases, with 7 bases between. The CDR3 extends over 13 amino acids. The CDR3 region has the DNA TGTGCCAGCAGCTTAGAGGGAAGTCAGCCCCAGCATTTT. It yields the protein CASSLEGSQPQHF.

V is TRBV11-3 and J is TRBJ2-1; the D is unclear. Trimming left V 4 bases short and J 6 bases short, with 7 bases between. CDR1 SGHNT and CDR2 YENEEA come from the germline V gene. This CDR3 is built from 12 residues. The CDR3 sequence is CASSSWANEQFF. The CDR3 nucleotides are TGTGCCAGCAGCTCCTGGGCCAATGAGCAGTTCTTC.

This clone occurred many times. V usage is TRBV28 and J usage is TRBJ1-4; no clear D. There are 14 residues in the CDR3. V lost 10 bases and J 4 bases, leaving 16 bases between the germline ends. Germline loops: CDR1 MDHEN, CDR2 SYDVKM. This CDR3 reads CATISQPINEKLFF. The CDR3 coding sequence is TGTGCCACCATAAGCCAGCCGATTAATGAAAAACTGTTTTTT.

The gene calls are TRBV5-1 and TRBJ2-5; maybe TRBD1 (6 bases). The length of the CDR3 is 15 residues. In germline, CDR1 is SGHRS, CDR2 YFSETQ. Trimming left V 1 base short and J 5 bases short, with 15 bases between. CDR3 DNA: TGCGCCAGCAGCTTGTCTCAGGGGCCGGGGGAGACCCAGTACTTC. It codes for CASSLSQGPGETQYF.

This chain joins TRBV30 and TRBJ1-6; 11 positions agree with TRBD1. Germline CDR1 reads GTSNPN; CDR2 reads SVGIG (reference sequence). V lost 3 bases and J lost 10; bases outside the gene matches: 8. The CDR3 spans 15 residues. The CDR3, as DNA: TGTGCCTGGAGCCAACCCGGGACAGGGGGGTCACCCCTCCACTTT. Translated, it gives CAWSQPGTGGSPLHF.

The chain couples TRBV30 to TRBJ2-3, with D perhaps TRBD2 (5 bases). The CDR3 extends over 13 amino acids. The V gene lost 4 bases and the J gene lost 0 bases, with 8 bases spanning the gap. Germline V lookup: CDR1 GTSNPN, CDR2 SVGIG (reference sequence). The CDR3 loop reads CAWTRTSTDTQYF. The DNA of the CDR3 is TGTGCCTGGACTCGGACTAGCACAGATACGCAGTATTTT.

This rearrangement joins TRBV19 to TRBJ1-5; D not certain. Germline V gene data show CDR1 as LNHDA and CDR2 as SQIVND (reference sequence). V lost 4 bases and J 0 bases, leaving 10 bases between the germline ends. The CDR3 has 15 amino acids. CDR3 sequence: CASSTLQSSNQPQHF. The CDR3 DNA reads as TGTGCCAGTAGTACGTTACAGAGTAGCAATCAGCCCCAGCATTTT.

The V gene is TRBV4-1, the J gene TRBJ2-2; 7 bases align to TRBD1. The CDR3 totals 13 residues. CDR1 is MGHRA, CDR2 YSYEKL, per germline. Germline trimming cut 4 bases from V and 7 bases from J; bases unmatched to any gene: 3. CDR3 in amino acids: CASSRGGYGELFF. As DNA, the CDR3 is TGCGCCAGCAGCCGAGGGGGCTACGGGGAGCTGTTTTTT.

The chain joins TRBV10-3 to TRBJ2-7, with 7 bases that match TRBD1. This CDR3 has 13 residues. Germline lookup yields CDR1 ENHRY and CDR2 SYGVKD. V was clipped by 10 bases and J by 0 bases; unmatched bases: 6. The CDR3 region is CASCRQGSYEQYF. The DNA of the CDR3 is TGTGCCAGCTGCCGACAGGGCTCCTACGAGCAGTACTTC.

This clone has a handful of counts. The J gene is TRBJ2-3, the V gene TRBV6-4, with a possible D match to TRBD2 (5 bases). The CDR3 runs 18 residues. CDR1 and CDR2 (germline): MRHNA, SNTAGT. The V end was cut by 5 bases, the J end by 5 bases, with 26 bases between. The CDR3 here is CASSWATSRGEVLDTQYF. The CDR3 DNA is TGTGCCAGCAGTTGGGCAACCTCCCGGGGAGAGGTGTTAGATACGCAGTATTTT.

This chain connects TRBV30 to TRBJ2-7, with TRBD2 identical over 15 bases. The V segment lost 3 bases and the J segment 0 bases; nucleotides outside the gene matches: 15. Germline V CDR1 and CDR2: GTSNPN, SVGIG (reference sequence). The CDR3 length is 20 residues. CDR3 DNA sequence: TGTGCCTGGAGAGACAGATTCTGGACTAGCGGGGGGGGTAGCTCCTACGAGCAGTACTTC. Amino acids: CAWRDRFWTSGGGSSYEQYF.

This clone was found a few times. The gene calls are TRBV5-6 and TRBJ2-1; either TRBD1 or TRBD2 may supply D (7 bases each). CDR1 and CDR2 from the germline V gene are SGHDT and YYEEEE. Trimming stripped 4 bases from V and 0 bases from J, with 14 bases between. The CDR3 runs 16 residues. In nucleotides, the CDR3 is TGTGCCAGCAGCCCCAGGGGGGGAGGCTCCTACAATGAGCAGTTCTTC. This sequence encodes CASSPRGGGSYNEQFF.

This clone turned up a few times. The chain employs TRBV28 and TRBJ2-7; D remains unclear. This CDR3 is built from 11 residues. Germline V gene lookup returns CDR1 MDHEN and CDR2 SYDVKM. Trimming removed 10 bases from V and 3 bases from J, with 10 bases in between. Here the CDR3 reads CATYRDYEQYF. The DNA of the CDR3 is TGTGCCACCTACCGAGACTACGAGCAGTACTTC.

The chain couples TRBV5-1 to TRBJ1-5; D possibly corresponds to TRBD1 (5 bases). This CDR3 comprises 14 residues. Deletions cut 0 bases from V and 6 bases from J, with 10 bases between. Germline lookup yields CDR1 SGHRS and CDR2 YFSETQ. CDR3 amino acids: CASSLEGEGQPQHF. The CDR3 nucleotides are TGCGCCAGCAGCTTGGAAGGGGAGGGTCAGCCCCAGCATTTT.

The rearrangement links TRBV10-2 to TRBJ2-7, with 11 positions matching TRBD2. Looked up from germline, CDR1 is WSHSY and CDR2 is SAAADI. The CDR3 totals 15 residues. The trim removed 0 bases at V and 7 bases at J, leaving 5 bases unmatched. As DNA, the CDR3 is TGCGCCAGCAGTGAGTCTCTGGCTAGCGGGAGGGAGCAGTACTTC. Residues: CASSESLASGREQYF.

This clone showed up just a few times. The chain carries TRBV28 and TRBJ2-7; 10 nucleotides line up with TRBD1. CDR3 length: 16 amino acids. Per germline, CDR1 MDHEN and CDR2 SYDVKM. J lost 0 bases, V lost 5 bases, and 7 bases had no gene match. In nucleotides, the CDR3 is TGTGCCAGCAGTACCCCCGGGACAGGGGACTCCTACGAGCAGTACTTC. Its translation: CASSTPGTGDSYEQYF.

This clone showed up just a few times. The J gene is TRBJ2-7, the V gene TRBV5-1; D is unresolved. This CDR3 contains 14 residues. The V gene's germline CDR1 is SGHRS and CDR2 YFSETQ. The V gene lost 0 bases and the J gene lost 2 bases, with 9 bases spanning the gap. CDR3 loop: CASSLEGMTYEQYF. The CDR3 DNA follows: TGCGCCAGCAGCTTGGAGGGTATGACCTACGAGCAGTACTTC. The variable domain in full, completed from reference TRBV5-1 and TRBJ2-7, reads KAGVTQTPRYLIKTRGQQVTLSCSPISGHRSVSWYQQTPGQGLQFLFEYFSETQRNKGNFPGRFSGRQFSNSRSEMNVSTLELGDSALYLCASSLEGMTYEQYFGPGTRLTVT.

The chain has TRBV7-9 and TRBJ1-4, with 7 bases identical to TRBD1. CDR3 length equals 14 residues. Germline assignment: CDR1 SEHNR and CDR2 FQNEAQ (reference sequence). Trimming cost V 5 bases and J 5 bases; bases outside gene matches: 5. CDR3 protein: CASSRDRGNEKLFF. In nucleotides, the CDR3 is TGTGCCAGCAGCCGGGACAGAGGAAATGAAAAACTGTTTTTT.

The rearrangement uses TRBV6-5 and TRBJ1-1; D perhaps matches TRBD1 (5 bases). V dropped 5 bases and J dropped 0 bases, with 13 bases sitting between them. The CDR3 is 15 amino acids. Germline V gene lookup returns CDR1 MNHEY and CDR2 SVGAGI. In DNA form, the CDR3 reads TGTGCCAGCAGTCGGGGGGGGACTATGAACACTGAAGCTTTCTTT. Residues: CASSRGGTMNTEAFF.

This clone has at least ten counts. The V and J genes are TRBV19 and TRBJ1-6; D is unresolved. Germline-derived CDR1 and CDR2 are LNHDA and SQIVND (reference sequence). The CDR3 consists of 14 residues. V gave up 6 bases and J gave up 2 bases, with 8 bases separating them. The DNA for the CDR3 is TGTGCCAGTAGAATGGACGCCTATAATTCACCCCTCCACTTT. It specifies CASRMDAYNSPLHF.